The T cell receptor (beta chain) under discussion was sequenced for a study of vaccination and CD4 T cells after COVID-19. To note about this clonotype: Its antigen remains unknown.

Noted treatment: roughly nine-day PBMC culture with coronavirus spike peptide pools or control peptides (ViraFEST assay). Half of the medium was exchanged for fresh IL-2 medium, first on day 3 and then on day 7. V was shortened by 1 base and J by 6 bases, with 6 bases between the two germline ends. Germline V lookup: CDR1 KGHDR, CDR2 SFDVKD. The CDR3 runs to 13 residues. The Oncomine TCR Beta short-read assay generated sequence data from the DNA of cultured CD4+ T cells. MiXCR, run by TCRdb on the PCR reads, gives a single entry per CDR3 protein. The sample carries around 11,000 distinct CDR3 sequences, 77% recorded once.

The sequence was collected from a human donor who had recovered from COVID-19. The chain couples TRBV24-1 to TRBJ2-1; D gene uncertain. Input material: CD4+ T cells from blood, cultured in vitro. The DNA of the CDR3 is TGTGCCACCAGTGATTTCAAGGTCAATGAGCAGTTCTTC. Translated, it gives CATSDFKVNEQFF.